This record concerns one T cell receptor (beta chain) sequence. Its antigen is undetermined. This sample was included in a study of monozygotic twins with inflammatory bowel disease. Regarding the study as a whole: Researchers reported no repertoire similarity difference between concordant and discordant twins, possibly from limited power.

The TCR libraries each used total RNA (around 4,000 ng per library). Each CDR3 protein gets one entry in TCRdb, which reprocessed the 5' RACE reads and gives no DNA. In all, the sample yields more than 300,000 distinct CDR3 sequences. The CDR3 is 14 amino acids. The germline V gene encodes CDR1 MGHRA and CDR2 YSYEKL. The chain recombines TRBV4-1 with TRBJ1-2; TCRdb's assignment of TRBD1 cannot be checked, as there is no DNA. The source is a human donor with ulcerative colitis or Crohn's disease, or a healthy co-twin of an affected twin (not recorded which). The sample was blood. CDR3 sequence reads: CASSQITRQGGYTF.